The 32 T cell receptor beta chains in this list originate from one sample, sequenced in a study of blood T cell repertoires in COVID-19. Generated by immunoSEQ multiplex PCR, the TCRdb table keeps only in-frame clones and is missing some. The sample has about 420,000 clones, about 87% seen once. Sequencing used peripheral blood. The receptors derive from a man aged 18-30 years with COVID-19, enrolled during active disease.

The sample holds one count of this clone. The V and J genes are TRBV2 and TRBJ2-7; D is uncertain. Trimming removed 4 bases at V and 5 bases at J, with 6 bases between. Germline CDR1 and CDR2: SNHLY and FYNNEI. The length of the CDR3 is 11 residues. The CDR3 spells CASSGYNEQYF. CDR3 sequence (DNA): TGTGCCAGCAGTGGGTACAACGAGCAGTACTTC.

This clone was picked up one time. The genes are TRBV9 and TRBJ2-7, with TRBD2 identical over 12 bases. Trimming removed 3 bases from V and 6 bases from J; junction bases left unmatched: 4. Looked up from germline, CDR1 is SGDLS and CDR2 is YYNGEE. The CDR3 extends over 14 amino acids. CDR3 nucleotide sequence: TGTGCCAGCAGCGCTTGGACTAGCGGGACCGAGCAGTACTTC. Amino acid sequence: CASSAWTSGTEQYF.

The chain combines TRBV18 with TRBJ1-1, with D perhaps matching TRBD1 (5 bases). Per germline, CDR1 KGHSH and CDR2 LQKENI. This CDR3 contains 15 residues. V was pared by 3 bases and J by 0 bases, with 11 bases between. The CDR3 DNA follows: TGTGCCAGCTCACCCGCTCTAGGGGTGAACACTGAAGCTTTCTTT. It translates to CASSPALGVNTEAFF. The entire variable domain, with the rest obtained from reference TRBV18 and TRBJ1-1, is as follows: NAGVMQNPRHLVRRRGQEARLRCSPMKGHSHVYWYRQLPEEGLKFMVYLQKENIIDESGMPKERFSAEFPKEGPSILRIQQVVRGDSAAYFCASSPALGVNTEAFFGQGTRLTVV.

The table lists this clone with a few counts. Within the sample, other DNA sequences also encode this same CDR3. J is TRBJ2-7 and V is TRBV27, with 11 bases that match TRBD2. Trimming cost V 3 bases and J 0 bases; bases outside gene matches: 1. CDR1 and CDR2 (germline): MNHEY, SMNVEV (reference sequence). The CDR3 covers 15 residues. The CDR3 here is CASSLTSGTSYEQYF. Written as DNA, the CDR3 is TGTGCCAGCAGTTTGACTAGCGGGACCTCCTACGAGCAGTACTTC.

This clone was seen only once. The rearrangement joins TRBV5-1 to TRBJ2-1; 13 nucleotides line up with TRBD2. Germline V CDR1 and CDR2: SGHRS, YFSETQ. With V trimmed by 5 bases and J by 5 bases, 13 bases remained unmatched. The CDR3 is 18 residues long. CDR3 residues: CASSRIPLAGGPDNEQFF. CDR3 DNA sequence: TGCGCCAGCAGTCGAATTCCACTAGCGGGAGGGCCGGACAATGAGCAGTTCTTC.

The chain is built from TRBV29-1 and TRBJ2-5, with 8 positions matching TRBD1. Trimming took 5 bases from V and 4 from J; bases not matched to a gene: 6. Germline CDR1 is SQVTM and CDR2 is ANQGSEA. This CDR3 is built from 13 residues. CDR3 sequence: CSVLRTGPETQYF. Here the CDR3 DNA reads TGCAGCGTTCTCAGGACAGGGCCAGAGACCCAGTACTTC.

This chain joins TRBV2 and TRBJ2-5; TRBD1 matches 8 bases. CDR1 and CDR2 from the germline V gene are SNHLY and FYNNEI. Trimming took 6 bases from V and 4 from J; bases not matched to a gene: 13. The CDR3 sequence is 16 residues long. In DNA, the CDR3 is TGTGCCAGCAGAAGAGAGATAACAGGGGGAGGAGAGACCCAGTACTTC. Translated: CASRREITGGGETQYF.

The chain links TRBV9 to TRBJ2-1; 14 nucleotides agree with TRBD2. From germline, CDR1 is SGDLS and CDR2 YYNGEE. The junction had 3 bases not matched to a gene; V was cut back by 3 bases and J by 10 bases. This CDR3 comprises 14 residues. The chain's CDR3 is CASSEGLAGGEQFF. In nucleotides, the CDR3 is TGTGCCAGCAGCGAAGGACTAGCGGGGGGCGAGCAGTTCTTC.

The J gene is TRBJ2-1, the V gene TRBV19; a possible D gene is TRBD2 (6 bases). Per the germline V gene, CDR1 is LNHDA and CDR2 is SQIVND (reference sequence). The CDR3 contains 14 residues. Trimming stripped 3 bases from V and 9 bases from J, with 15 bases between. The CDR3 region has the DNA TGTGCCAGTAGTATCAGAACTAGCAGTCGTGAGCAGTTCTTC. It is translated as CASSIRTSSREQFF.

The chain employs TRBV7-9 and TRBJ2-1; TRBD2 matches at 7 bases. Germline values: CDR1 SEHNR, CDR2 FQNEAQ (reference sequence). This CDR3 region has 16 residues. V lost 6 bases to trimming and J lost 3 bases; unmatched junction nucleotides: 11. The CDR3 DNA sequence: TGTGCCAGCAGTTCAGGGCTAGCGGCCATCTACAATGAGCAGTTCTTC. Residues: CASSSGLAAIYNEQFF.

This clone was seen more than once but under ten times. The J gene is TRBJ1-1, the V gene TRBV7-9; D not resolved. The CDR3 consists of 13 residues. V lost 5 bases and J 8 bases, leaving 15 bases between the germline ends. Germline V gives CDR1 SEHNR, CDR2 FQNEAQ (reference sequence). CDR3 nucleotides: TGTGCCAGCAGCCATGACACATTACACGAAGCTTTCTTT. Translated: CASSHDTLHEAFF. Supplemented by reference TRBV7-9 and TRBJ1-1, the full variable domain reads DTGVSQNPRHKITKRGQNVTFRCDPISEHNRLYWYRQTLGQGPEFLTYFQNEAQLEKSRLLSDRFSAERPKGSFSTLEIQRTEQGDSAMYLCASSHDTLHEAFFGQGTRLTVV.

The rearrangement links TRBV12-3 or TRBV12-4 to TRBJ1-5; perhaps TRBD1 as D (5 bases). This CDR3 has 13 amino acids. V shed 8 bases and J shed 0 bases, with 8 bases lying between them. The CDR3 nucleotides read TGTGCCAGCTCAGGGAATAGCAATCAGCCCCAGCATTTT. This gives the protein CASSGNSNQPQHF.

The chain combines TRBV4-1 with TRBJ2-7; TRBD2 aligns across 9 bases. This CDR3 is built from 15 residues. Losses at the gene ends were 3 bases for V and 2 bases for J; bases not matched to a gene: 5. Germline loops: CDR1 MGHRA, CDR2 YSYEKL. The CDR3 DNA sequence: TGCGCCAGCAGCCAGTTAGCGGGAGCCGCCTACGAGCAGTACTTC. Translated: CASSQLAGAAYEQYF.

V gene TRBV7-2 combines with J gene TRBJ2-1, with D hard to call. CDR1 is SGHTA and CDR2 is FQGNSA in the germline V gene. CDR3 length: 13 residues. V was cut by 2 bases and J by 2 bases, with 4 bases left in between. CDR3 nucleotide sequence: TGTGCCAGCAGCTTAACGGCCTACAATGAGCAGTTCTTC. This sequence encodes CASSLTAYNEQFF.

The table lists this clone with a few counts. The chain employs TRBV12-5 and TRBJ1-4, with 7 bases aligning to TRBD1. V was clipped by 4 bases and J by 0 bases; unmatched bases: 5. The CDR3 consists of 16 residues. Looked up from germline, CDR1 is LGHNT and CDR2 is FRNRAP. In DNA form, the CDR3 reads TGTGCTAGTGGTTCGGGACAGTTTACAACTAATGAAAAACTGTTTTTT. It translates to CASGSGQFTTNEKLFF.

The chain has TRBV6-5 and TRBJ2-3; D ambiguous. This CDR3 comprises 15 residues. In germline, CDR1 is MNHEY, CDR2 SVGAGI. The V end was cut by 7 bases, the J end by 0 bases, with 14 bases between. CDR3 in DNA: TGTGCCAGCACCCGAGGTAGCCCCAGCACAGATACGCAGTATTTT. This sequence encodes CASTRGSPSTDTQYF.

This chain links TRBV18 with TRBJ1-5, with TRBD1 matching over 11 bases. V shed 5 bases, J shed 4 bases, and the junction held 7 bases outside the gene matches. Germline CDR1 reads KGHSH; CDR2 reads LQKENI. CDR3 size: 16 residues. For the CDR3, the DNA is TGTGCCAGCTCATCGGACAGGGGGCGAGGGAATCAGCCCCAGCATTTT. Translation: CASSSDRGRGNQPQHF. Using reference TRBV18 and TRBJ1-5 for the parts outside the CDR3, the full variable domain is NAGVMQNPRHLVRRRGQEARLRCSPMKGHSHVYWYRQLPEEGLKFMVYLQKENIIDESGMPKERFSAEFPKEGPSILRIQQVVRGDSAAYFCASSSDRGRGNQPQHFGDGTRLSIL.

The CDR3 spells CAWNRKASWDSDSGNTIYF. The CDR3 coding sequence is TGTGCCTGGAACCGAAAGGCGAGTTGGGACTCTGACTCTGGAAACACCATATATTTT. The chain carries TRBV30 and TRBJ1-3; perhaps TRBD1 as D (5 bases). Germline V CDR1 and CDR2: GTSNPN, SVGIG (reference sequence). V lost 4 bases and J 0 bases, leaving 25 bases between the germline ends. The CDR3 contains 19 residues.

The V call is TRBV10-3, the J call TRBJ1-4; 7 bases fit TRBD1. CDR3 length equals 14 residues. Germline-derived CDR1 and CDR2 are ENHRY and SYGVKD. The junction had 3 bases not matched to a gene; V was cut back by 2 bases and J by 6 bases. The CDR3 DNA follows: TGTGCCATCAGTGAGACAGGGGTTGATGAAAAACTGTTTTTT. It translates to CAISETGVDEKLFF.

This sequence joins TRBV9 and TRBJ1-4, with TRBD1 matching over 9 bases. Germline-derived CDR1 and CDR2 are SGDLS and YYNGEE. V shed 5 bases, J shed 6 bases, and the junction held 5 bases outside the gene matches. The CDR3 has 14 residues. DNA of the CDR3: TGTGCCAGCAGGGTTGGGACAGGGCATGAAAAACTGTTTTTT. Protein product: CASRVGTGHEKLFF.

The CDR3 reads CASSLAGRLETQYF. CDR3 coding DNA: TGTGCCAGCAGCTTAGCTGGGAGACTAGAGACCCAGTACTTC. The chain joins TRBV7-2 to TRBJ2-5, with D possibly TRBD2 on 5 matching bases. CDR1 is SGHTA and CDR2 is FQGNSA in the germline V gene. The CDR3 contains 14 residues. V was trimmed by 0 bases and J by 4 bases, leaving 9 bases between them.

The rearrangement uses TRBV5-4 and TRBJ1-6; D call uncertain. Germline values: CDR1 SGHNT, CDR2 YYREEE (reference sequence). With 1 base removed from V and 7 bases from J, the gap between germline ends came to 3 bases. This CDR3 has 12 amino acids. The CDR3 DNA is TGTGCCAGCAGCTTGCCAAATTCACCCCTCCACTTT. Protein sequence: CASSLPNSPLHF.

This clone was seen once. CDR3 protein: CASRNRGILYF. CDR3 nucleotide sequence: TGTGCCAGCCGAAACAGGGGAATCCTCTACTTC. J is TRBJ2-4 and V is TRBV4-2; 7 bases are a match to TRBD1. CDR3 size: 11 residues. Germline V lookup: CDR1 LGHNA, CDR2 YNFKEQ. With V trimmed by 8 bases and J by 16 bases, 11 bases remained unmatched.

The table lists this clone with a few counts. The rearrangement joins TRBV27 to TRBJ2-3; D ambiguous. The germline V gene has CDR1 MNHEY and CDR2 SMNVEV (reference sequence). V gave up 3 bases and J gave up 3 bases, with 7 bases separating them. The length of the CDR3 is 13 residues. The CDR3 spells CASSLAETDTQYF. CDR3 nucleotide sequence: TGTGCCAGCAGTTTGGCAGAAACAGATACGCAGTATTTT.

The chain has TRBV3-1 (or the pseudogene TRBV3-2) and TRBJ2-5; no firm D call. V shed 1 base and J shed 4 bases, with 10 bases lying between them. Germline CDR1 LGHDT, CDR2 YNNKEL (reference sequence). The CDR3 loop spans 14 amino acids. The CDR3 bases are TGTGCCAGCAGCCAAGTCGGTGGGCGAGAGACCCAGTACTTC. Protein sequence: CASSQVGGRETQYF.

This rearrangement joins TRBV7-9 to TRBJ2-2, with D maybe TRBD2 (6 bases). The CDR3 runs 15 residues. CDR1 and CDR2 (germline): SEHNR, FQNEAQ (reference sequence). V was clipped by 7 bases and J by 6 bases, with 18 bases between them. CDR3 sequence reads: CASNDQWAGPGELFF. The DNA for the CDR3 is TGTGCCAGCAACGACCAGTGGGCGGGACCCGGGGAGCTGTTTTTT.

The chain links TRBV6-5 to TRBJ2-3; D is uncertain. The CDR3 is made up of 16 amino acids. Germline values: CDR1 MNHEY, CDR2 SVGAGI. The ends were cut back, 0 bases at V and 3 bases at J, with 13 bases in the middle. CDR3 in amino acids: CASSYSFTLATDTQYF. Written as DNA, the CDR3 is TGTGCCAGCAGTTACTCATTCACTTTAGCAACAGATACGCAGTATTTT.

CDR3 in amino acids: CASSIGQGTPDTQYF. CDR3 in DNA: TGTGCCAGCAGCATCGGACAGGGGACGCCAGATACGCAGTATTTT. V gene TRBV7-9 combines with J gene TRBJ2-3; 9 bases agree with TRBD1. V shed 5 bases and J 4 bases; nucleotides not matched to a gene: 7. Germline CDR1 SEHNR, CDR2 FQNEAQ (reference sequence). This CDR3 spans 15 amino acids.

The genes are TRBV11-3 and TRBJ2-7; 9 nucleotides align to TRBD2. CDR1 and CDR2 (germline): SGHNT, YENEEA. The CDR3 has 14 residues. Trimming at V came to 6 bases and at J to 6 bases, leaving 9 bases not matched to a gene. CDR3 DNA: TGTGCCAGCAGGATTAGCGGGAGAGGAGGCGAGCAGTACTTC. Translating it yields CASRISGRGGEQYF.

J is TRBJ1-5 and V is TRBV7-2; the match to TRBD1 covers 7 bases. Germline values: CDR1 SGHTA, CDR2 FQGNSA. The CDR3 extends over 13 amino acids. The V and J ends lost 4 bases and 7 bases, in that order; junction bases with no gene match: 4. The CDR3 coding sequence is TGTGCCAGCAGCTCTCACAGGGGCCAGCCCCAGCATTTT. It codes for CASSSHRGQPQHF.

This clone came up once. The chain couples TRBV27 to TRBJ1-1; no definite D call. The length of the CDR3 is 14 residues. Trimming removed 0 bases at V and 1 base at J, with 6 bases between. The germline V gene encodes CDR1 MNHEY and CDR2 SMNVEV (reference sequence). In DNA form, the CDR3 reads TGTGCCAGCAGTTTATCTCCTCGGAACACTGAAGCTTTCTTT. Its protein product is CASSLSPRNTEAFF.

The rearrangement joins TRBV5-3 to TRBJ2-2; TRBD1 is a possible D gene (6 bases). TRBV5-3 counts as an open reading frame of uncertain function. V was trimmed by 0 bases and J by 7 bases, leaving 13 bases between them. This CDR3 region has 15 residues. CDR3 sequence (DNA): TGTGCCAGAAGCTTGGCCGGGCAGGGGCACGGGGAGCTGTTTTTT. Encoded protein: CARSLAGQGHGELFF.